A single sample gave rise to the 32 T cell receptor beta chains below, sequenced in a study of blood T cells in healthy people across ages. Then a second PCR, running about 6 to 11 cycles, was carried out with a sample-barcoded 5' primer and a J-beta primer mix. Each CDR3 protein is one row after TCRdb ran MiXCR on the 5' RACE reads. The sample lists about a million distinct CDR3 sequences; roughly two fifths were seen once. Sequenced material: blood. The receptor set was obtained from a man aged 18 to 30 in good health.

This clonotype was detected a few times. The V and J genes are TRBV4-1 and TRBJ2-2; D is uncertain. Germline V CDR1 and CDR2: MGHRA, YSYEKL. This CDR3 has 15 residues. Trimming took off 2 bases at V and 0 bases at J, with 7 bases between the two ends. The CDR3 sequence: CASSQHFPNTGELFF. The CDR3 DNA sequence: TGCGCCAGCAGCCAACATTTTCCGAACACCGGGGAGCTGTTTTTT.

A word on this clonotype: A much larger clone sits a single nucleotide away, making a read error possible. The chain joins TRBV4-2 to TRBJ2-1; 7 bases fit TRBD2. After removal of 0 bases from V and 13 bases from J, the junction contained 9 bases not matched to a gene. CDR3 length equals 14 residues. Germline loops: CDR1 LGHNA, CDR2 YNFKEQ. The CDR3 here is CASSQDRGRETQFF. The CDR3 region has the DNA TGTGCCAGCAGCCAAGATCGAGGGAGGGAGACCCAGTTCTTC.

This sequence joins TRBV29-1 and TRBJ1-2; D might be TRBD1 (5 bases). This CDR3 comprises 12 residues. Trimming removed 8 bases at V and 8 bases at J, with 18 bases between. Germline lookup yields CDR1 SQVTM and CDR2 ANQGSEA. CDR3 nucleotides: TGCAGCTTTAGAAGGGGCCCCGGAGGCTACACCTTC. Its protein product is CSFRRGPGGYTF.

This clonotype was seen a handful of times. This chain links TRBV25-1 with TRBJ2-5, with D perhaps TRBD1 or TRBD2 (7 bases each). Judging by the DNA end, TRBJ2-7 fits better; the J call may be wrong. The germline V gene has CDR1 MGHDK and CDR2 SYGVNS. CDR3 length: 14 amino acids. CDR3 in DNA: TGTGCCAGCAGTGATCCCAGGGGGGGCTACGAGCAGTACTTC. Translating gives CASSDPRGGYEQYF.

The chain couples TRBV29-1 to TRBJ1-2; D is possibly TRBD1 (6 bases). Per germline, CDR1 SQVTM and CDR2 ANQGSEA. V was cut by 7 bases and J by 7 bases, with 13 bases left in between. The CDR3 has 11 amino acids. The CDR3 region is CSAQGAAGYTF. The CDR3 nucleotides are TGCAGCGCACAGGGTGCGGCTGGCTACACCTTC.

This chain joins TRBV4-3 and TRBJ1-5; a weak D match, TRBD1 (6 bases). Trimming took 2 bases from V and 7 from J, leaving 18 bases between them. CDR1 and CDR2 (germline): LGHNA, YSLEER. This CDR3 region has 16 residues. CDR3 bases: TGCGCCAGCAGCCAAAATCACAGGGATGGGCTACAGCCCCAGCATTTT. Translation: CASSQNHRDGLQPQHF.

CDR3 residues: CASSRAIAGGPSGELFF. CDR3 nucleotides: TGTGCCAGCAGCAGAGCCATAGCGGGGGGGCCTTCCGGGGAGCTGTTTTTT. J is TRBJ2-2 and V is TRBV13; 11 bases line up with TRBD2. With V trimmed by 5 bases and J by 6 bases, 11 bases remained unmatched. The germline gives CDR1 PRHDT, CDR2 FYEKMQ (reference sequence). The CDR3 is 17 residues long.

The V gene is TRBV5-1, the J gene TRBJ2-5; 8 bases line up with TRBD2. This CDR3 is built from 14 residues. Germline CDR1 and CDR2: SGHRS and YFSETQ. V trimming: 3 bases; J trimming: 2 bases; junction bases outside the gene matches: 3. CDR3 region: CASSSGTRQETQYF. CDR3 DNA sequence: TGCGCCAGCAGCTCCGGGACTAGACAAGAGACCCAGTACTTC. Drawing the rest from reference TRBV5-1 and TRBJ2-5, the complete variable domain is KAGVTQTPRYLIKTRGQQVTLSCSPISGHRSVSWYQQTPGQGLQFLFEYFSETQRNKGNFPGRFSGRQFSNSRSEMNVSTLELGDSALYLCASSSGTRQETQYFGPGTRLLVL.

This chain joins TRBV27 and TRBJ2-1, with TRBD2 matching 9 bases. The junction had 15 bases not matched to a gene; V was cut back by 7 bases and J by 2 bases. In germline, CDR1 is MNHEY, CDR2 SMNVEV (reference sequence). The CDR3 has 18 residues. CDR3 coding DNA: TGTGCCAGCATATCAGGTTCAGCGGGGGGCGGGACCTACAATGAGCAGTTCTTC. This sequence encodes CASISGSAGGGTYNEQFF.

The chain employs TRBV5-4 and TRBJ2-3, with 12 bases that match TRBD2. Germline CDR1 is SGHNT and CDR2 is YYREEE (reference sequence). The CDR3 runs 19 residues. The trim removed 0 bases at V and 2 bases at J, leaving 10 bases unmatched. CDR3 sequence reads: CASSLGLAGGPIDTDTQYF. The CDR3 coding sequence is TGTGCCAGCAGCTTGGGCCTAGCGGGGGGGCCCATAGACACAGATACGCAGTATTTT.

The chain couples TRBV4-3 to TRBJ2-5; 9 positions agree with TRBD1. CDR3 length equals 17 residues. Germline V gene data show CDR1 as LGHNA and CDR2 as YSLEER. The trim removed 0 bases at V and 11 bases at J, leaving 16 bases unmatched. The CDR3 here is CASSQERDDTGGDAQYF. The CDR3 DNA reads TGCGCCAGCAGCCAAGAACGGGACGACACAGGGGGCGATGCGCAGTACTTC.

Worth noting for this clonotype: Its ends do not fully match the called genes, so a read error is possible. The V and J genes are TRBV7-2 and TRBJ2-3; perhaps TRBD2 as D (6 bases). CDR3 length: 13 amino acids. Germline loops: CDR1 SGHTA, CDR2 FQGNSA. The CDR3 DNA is TGTGCCTGCAGCACGGGGGTCACAGATACGCAGTGTTTT. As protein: CACSTGVTDTQCF.

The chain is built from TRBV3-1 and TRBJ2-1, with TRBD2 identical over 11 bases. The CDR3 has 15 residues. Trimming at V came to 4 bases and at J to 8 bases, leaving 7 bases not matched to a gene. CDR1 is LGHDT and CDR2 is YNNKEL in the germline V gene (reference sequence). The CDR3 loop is CASSRLAGFRDEQFF. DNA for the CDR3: TGTGCCAGCAGCCGACTAGCGGGGTTTCGGGATGAGCAGTTCTTC.

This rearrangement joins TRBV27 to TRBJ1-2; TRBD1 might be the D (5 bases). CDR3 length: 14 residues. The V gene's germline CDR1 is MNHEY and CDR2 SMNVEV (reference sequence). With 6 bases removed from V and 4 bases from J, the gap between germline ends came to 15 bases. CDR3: CASRSGRGIYGYTF. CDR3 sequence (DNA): TGTGCCAGCAGGTCAGGAAGGGGCATCTATGGCTACACCTTC.

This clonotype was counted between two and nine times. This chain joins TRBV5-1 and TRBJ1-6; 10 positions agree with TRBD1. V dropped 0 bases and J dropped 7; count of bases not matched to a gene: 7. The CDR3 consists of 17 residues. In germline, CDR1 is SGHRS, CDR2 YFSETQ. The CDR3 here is CASSLGSPGQGNSPLHF. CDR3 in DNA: TGCGCCAGCAGCTTGGGGAGTCCGGGACAGGGGAATTCACCCCTCCACTTT.

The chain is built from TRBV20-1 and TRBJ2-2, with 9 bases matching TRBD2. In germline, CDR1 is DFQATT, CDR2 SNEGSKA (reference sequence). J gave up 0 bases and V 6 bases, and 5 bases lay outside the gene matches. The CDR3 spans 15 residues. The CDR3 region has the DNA TGCAGTGCCTACCCTAGCGGGGCGAACACCGGGGAGCTGTTTTTT. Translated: CSAYPSGANTGELFF.

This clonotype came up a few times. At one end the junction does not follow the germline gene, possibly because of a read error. CDR3 protein: CSAASGTSNNEQFF. The CDR3 bases are TGCAGTGCTGCCTCCGGGACCTCCAACAATGAGCAGTTCTTC. J is TRBJ2-1 and V is TRBV20-1; D may match TRBD1 or TRBD2 (5 bases each). Germline V lookup: CDR1 DFQATT, CDR2 SNEGSKA (reference sequence). The CDR3 length is 14 residues.

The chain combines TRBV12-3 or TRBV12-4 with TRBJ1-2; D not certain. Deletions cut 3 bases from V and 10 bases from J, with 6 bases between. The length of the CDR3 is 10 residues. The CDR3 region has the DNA TGTGCCAGCAGTTTGGCGTCCTACACCTTC. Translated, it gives CASSLASYTF.

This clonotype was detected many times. The CDR3 coding sequence is TGTGCCAGCAGCTTAGATTCAGGGGAGGGCGTACAAGAGACCCAGTACTTC. Translated: CASSLDSGEGVQETQYF. The chain has TRBV7-2 and TRBJ2-5; possible D gene TRBD2, 7 bases. The V gene's germline CDR1 is SGHTA and CDR2 FQGNSA. Trimming stripped 1 base from V and 2 bases from J, with 17 bases between. The CDR3 consists of 17 residues.

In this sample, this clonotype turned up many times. This CDR3 is CASSLAGTDNEKLFF. The DNA for the CDR3 is TGTGCCAGCAGCTTAGCCGGGACAGATAATGAAAAACTGTTTTTT. The gene calls are TRBV7-9 and TRBJ1-4, with 7 bases aligning to TRBD1. V lost 0 bases to trimming and J lost 4 bases; unmatched junction nucleotides: 2. Germline CDR1 SEHNR, CDR2 FQNEAQ (reference sequence). CDR3 length: 15 residues.

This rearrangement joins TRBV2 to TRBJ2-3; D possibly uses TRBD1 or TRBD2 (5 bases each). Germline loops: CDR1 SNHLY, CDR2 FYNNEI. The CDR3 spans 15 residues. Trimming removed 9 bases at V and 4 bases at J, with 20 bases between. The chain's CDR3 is CARNLAGLGADTQYF. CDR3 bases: TGTGCCAGGAATTTGGCAGGCCTGGGGGCAGATACGCAGTATTTT.

The CDR3 reads CSVDRSGGTYGYTF. The CDR3, as DNA: TGCAGCGTTGATAGGTCAGGGGGGACCTATGGCTACACCTTC. This sequence joins TRBV29-1 and TRBJ1-2; TRBD1 agrees at 7 bases. The CDR3 runs to 14 residues. Germline V lookup: CDR1 SQVTM, CDR2 ANQGSEA. V shed 3 bases and J 4 bases; nucleotides not matched to a gene: 8.

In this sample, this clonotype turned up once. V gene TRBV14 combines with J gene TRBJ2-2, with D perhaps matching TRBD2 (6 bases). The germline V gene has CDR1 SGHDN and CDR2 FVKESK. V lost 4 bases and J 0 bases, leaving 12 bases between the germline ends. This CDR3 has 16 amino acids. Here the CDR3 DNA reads TGTGCCAGCAGCCCGAGGGCTAGCGCGAACACCGGGGAGCTGTTTTTT. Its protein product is CASSPRASANTGELFF.

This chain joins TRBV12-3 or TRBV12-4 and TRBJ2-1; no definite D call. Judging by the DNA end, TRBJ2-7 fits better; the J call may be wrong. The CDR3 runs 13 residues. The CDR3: CASSVDQPYEQYF. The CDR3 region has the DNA TGTGCCAGCAGTGTAGACCAACCCTACGAGCAGTACTTC.

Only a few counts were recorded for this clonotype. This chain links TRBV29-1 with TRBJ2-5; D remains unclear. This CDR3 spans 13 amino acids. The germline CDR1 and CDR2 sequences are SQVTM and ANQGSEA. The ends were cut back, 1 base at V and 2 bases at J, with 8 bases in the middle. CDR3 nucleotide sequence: TGCAGCGTTGAAGTAGGCAGACAAGAGACCCAGTACTTC. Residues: CSVEVGRQETQYF. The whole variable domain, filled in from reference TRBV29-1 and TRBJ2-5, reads SAVISQKPSRDICQRGTSLTIQCQVDSQVTMMFWYRQQPGQSLTLIATANQGSEATYESGFVIDKFPISRPNLTFSTLTVSNMSPEDSSIYLCSVEVGRQETQYFGPGTRLLVL.

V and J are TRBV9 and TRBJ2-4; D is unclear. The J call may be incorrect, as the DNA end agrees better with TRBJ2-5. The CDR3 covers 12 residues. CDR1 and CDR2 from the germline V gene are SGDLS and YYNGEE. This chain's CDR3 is CASSVQDGTQYF. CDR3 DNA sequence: TGTGCCAGCAGTGTCCAAGATGGGACCCAGTACTTC.

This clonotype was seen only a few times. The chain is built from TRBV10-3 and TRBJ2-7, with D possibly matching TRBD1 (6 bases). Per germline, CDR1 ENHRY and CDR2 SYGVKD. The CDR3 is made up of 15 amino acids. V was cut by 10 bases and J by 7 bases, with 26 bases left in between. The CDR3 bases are TGTGCCACGCAGGGTTTACAGGGAACCTACAATGAGCAGTACTTC. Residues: CATQGLQGTYNEQYF.

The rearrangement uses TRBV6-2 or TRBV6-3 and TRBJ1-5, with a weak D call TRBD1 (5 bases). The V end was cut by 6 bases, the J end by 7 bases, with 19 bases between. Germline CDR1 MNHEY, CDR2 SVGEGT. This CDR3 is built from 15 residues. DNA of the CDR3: TGTGCCAGCAGCAACACGGTCCGGGACCCCCAGCCCCAGCATTTT. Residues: CASSNTVRDPQPQHF.

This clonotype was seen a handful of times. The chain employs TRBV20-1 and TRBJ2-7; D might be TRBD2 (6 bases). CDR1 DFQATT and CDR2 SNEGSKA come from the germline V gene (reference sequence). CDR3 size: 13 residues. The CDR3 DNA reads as TGCAGCGTTGGAGCGGGTAGCTCCTACGAGCAGTACTTC. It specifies CSVGAGSSYEQYF.

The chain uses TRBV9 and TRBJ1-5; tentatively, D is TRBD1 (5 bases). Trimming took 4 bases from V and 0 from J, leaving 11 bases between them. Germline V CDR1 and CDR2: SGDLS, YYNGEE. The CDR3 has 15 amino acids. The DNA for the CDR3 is TGTGCCAGCAGCCATGACAGATATAGCAATCAGCCCCAGCATTTT. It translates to CASSHDRYSNQPQHF.

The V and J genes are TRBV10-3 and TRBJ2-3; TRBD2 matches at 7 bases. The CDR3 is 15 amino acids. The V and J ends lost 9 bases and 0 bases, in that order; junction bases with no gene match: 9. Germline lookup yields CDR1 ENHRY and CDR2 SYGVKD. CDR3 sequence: CAIGPGGKSTDTQYF. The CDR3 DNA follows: TGTGCCATTGGGCCCGGGGGGAAGAGCACAGATACGCAGTATTTT.

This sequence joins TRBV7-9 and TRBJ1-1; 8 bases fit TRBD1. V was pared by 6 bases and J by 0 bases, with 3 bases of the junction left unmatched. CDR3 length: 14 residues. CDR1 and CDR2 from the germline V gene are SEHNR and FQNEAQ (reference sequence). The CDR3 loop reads CASRLTGVNTEAFF. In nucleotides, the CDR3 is TGTGCCAGCAGGTTGACAGGGGTGAACACTGAAGCTTTCTTT.